These T cell receptor beta chains were read from a single sample in a study of beta chain features in type 1 diabetes. Measured with immunoSEQ multiplex PCR; TCRdb has only the in-frame clones, and not every one. The sample lists some 270,000 clones; about 14% were seen once. The sequenced sample consisted of naive CD4+ T cells from blood. The receptors shown here come from a woman aged 40 to 50 in good health. Each CDR3 is given with its conserved first and last residue.

j_call,v_call,cdr3_aa
TRBJ1-1,TRBV29-1,CSVEGHPGTEAFF
TRBJ1-2,TRBV2,CASEQGSYGYTF
TRBJ2-2,TRBV11-2,CASSLDPSTGELFF
TRBJ2-1,TRBV7-2,CASSLALIDNEQFF
TRBJ2-3,TRBV7-6,CASSFGGPIGTDTQYF
TRBJ1-1,TRBV9,CASSVVGGAENTEAFF
TRBJ1-5,TRBV7-6,CASSLKQGDFSNQPQHF
TRBJ1-2,TRBV10-1,CASSESSSGGTSSYTF
TRBJ1-2,TRBV5-1,CASSLARTGPYGYTF
TRBJ2-2,TRBV4-1,CASRQDRGGELFF
TRBJ1-2,TRBV9,CASSNRQAYGYTF
TRBJ1-6,TRBV5-6,CASSPQGVPSPLHF
TRBJ1-2,TRBV6-5,CASSYDRRGGVTF
TRBJ1-5,TRBV19,CASSVGGNQPQHF
TRBJ2-4,TRBV19,CASVGGRDAKNIQYF
TRBJ2-3,TRBV18,CASSPLARGTDTQYF
TRBJ1-6,TRBV2,CASSRGSSYNSPLHF
TRBJ2-1,TRBV7-9,CASMTSGGTGEQFF
TRBJ2-5,TRBV4-3,CASSQENWTRIGEARETQYF
TRBJ2-7,TRBV5-1,CASSLPGYPYEQYF
TRBJ2-3,TRBV27,CASSLARDTDTQYF
TRBJ2-5,TRBV7-9,CASSLGRLAVPQETQYF
TRBJ2-3,TRBV2,CASSVQRGPSTTDTQYF